What follows are 32 T cell receptor beta chains derived from one specimen sequenced in a study of breast tumors, draining lymph nodes, adjacent tissues. TCRdb re-called the multiplex PCR reads with MiXCR, one entry per CDR3 protein. The data show about 52,000 distinct CDR3 sequences, about 40% seen once. Sequencing used breast tumor tissue. The receptors shown here come from a female donor with breast cancer. Some clones in this sample may be carry-over from other donors' samples.

The gene calls are TRBV7-2 and TRBJ2-3; no clear D. Trimming shortened V by 6 bases and J by 2 bases, and 18 bases separated the two germline ends. Germline values: CDR1 SGHTA, CDR2 FQGNSA. The CDR3 length is 16 residues. In DNA, the CDR3 is TGTGCCAGCAGTTATAGGTCCCGGACGGCCACAGATACGCAGTATTTT. As protein: CASSYRSRTATDTQYF.

This clonotype has only one observation. The limits of the CDR3 on the DNA are not certain, so only TCRdb's listed CDR3 is given. V gene TRBV7-9 combines with J gene TRBJ2-2; the table gives TRBD2 as D, unverified against the DNA. Germline CDR1 SEHNR, CDR2 FQNEAQ (reference sequence). The CDR3 spans 18 residues, counting both ends. CDR3: CASRDSLSYEQYFGELFF.

In regard to this clonotype: A much more abundant neighbour one base away suggests this may be a read error. No conserved phenylalanine or tryptophan ends this CDR3, so it is likely a read error. The V gene is TRBV6-7, the J gene TRBJ1-5; no firm D call. TRBV6-7 is an ORF, with its function uncertain. This CDR3 has 16 residues. DNA of the CDR3: TGTGCCAGCAGTCACTCGAATTCCCCCCAGATTCGGGCCCAGCATTCT. This codes for CASSHSNSPQIRAQHS.

V and J are TRBV7-8 and TRBJ2-3; 7 bases are a match to TRBD2. V gave up 0 bases and J gave up 2 bases; unmatched junction bases: 2. The CDR3 sequence is 15 residues long. Germline assignment: CDR1 SGHVS and CDR2 FQNEAQ. The CDR3 region has the DNA TGTGCCAGCAGCTTAGCGGGAGGGTACACAGATACGCAGTATTTT. Translated: CASSLAGGYTDTQYF.

The table lists this clonotype with many counts. The rearrangement links TRBV28 to TRBJ2-7; D remains ambiguous. The CDR3 totals 13 residues. In germline, CDR1 is MDHEN, CDR2 SYDVKM. V gave up 5 bases and J gave up 0 bases, with 8 bases separating them. The CDR3 reads CASSGRTSYEQYF. DNA for the CDR3: TGTGCCAGCAGTGGCAGGACCTCCTACGAGCAGTACTTC.

About this clonotype: With a much larger clone just one base away, this may be a read error. DNA of the CDR3: TGTGCCAGCAGGAGGGGTTCGGGGACAAGCCACCATGGCTACACCTTC. Encoded protein: CASRRGSGTSHHGYTF. This chain joins TRBV6-1 and TRBJ1-2, with TRBD1 as a possible D gene (6 bases). Trimming shortened V by 6 bases and J by 6 bases, and 23 bases separated the two germline ends. Germline V gene sequence: CDR1 MNHNS, CDR2 SASEGT. This CDR3 is built from 16 residues.

This clonotype was recorded many times. The V gene is TRBV5-1, the J gene TRBJ2-1; possible D gene TRBD2, 6 bases. V gave up 0 bases and J gave up 3 bases, with 10 bases separating them. The CDR3 extends over 15 amino acids. Looked up from germline, CDR1 is SGHRS and CDR2 is YFSETQ. CDR3 nucleotide sequence: TGCGCCAGCAGCTTGGCTGGGGGACTCTACAATGAGCAGTTCTTC. Amino acid sequence: CASSLAGGLYNEQFF.

The chain uses TRBV24-1 and TRBJ2-1, with D possibly being TRBD1 or TRBD2 (7 bases each). V was clipped by 5 bases and J by 0 bases, with 19 bases between them. Germline V CDR1 and CDR2: KGHDR, SFDVKD. This CDR3 comprises 18 residues. In DNA form, the CDR3 reads TGTGCCACCAGTGGGGGGGACAGCCCGGGGGGCTCCTACAATGAGCAGTTCTTC. Translation: CATSGGDSPGGSYNEQFF.

This clonotype was found a few times. Being one base from a much bigger clone, this may be a read error. This chain joins TRBV6-5 and TRBJ2-5; the D gene is possibly TRBD2 (6 bases). The germline V and J ends were trimmed by 7 bases and 5 bases, with 17 bases remaining between them. This CDR3 has 14 amino acids. CDR1 is MNHEY, CDR2 SVGAGI, per germline. The CDR3 region is CASKHTGRKETQYF. The DNA for the CDR3 is TGTGCCAGCAAACACACGGGGAGGAAGGAGACCCAGTACTTC.

This clonotype was detected once. This sequence may be a read error, since a much larger clone differs from it by one base. The rearrangement uses TRBV6-1 and TRBJ2-2; perhaps TRBD2 as D (6 bases). CDR3 size: 16 residues. Germline CDR1 is MNHNS and CDR2 is SASEGT. CDR3 in amino acids: CANSPFTGANTGELFF. The CDR3 nucleotides are TGTGCCAACAGTCCATTCACGGGAGCGAACACCGGGGAGCTGTTTTTT.

This clonotype was counted many times. This CDR3 is CASSLRSEADTQYF. The CDR3 DNA sequence: TGTGCCAGCAGTTTACGGAGCGAGGCGGATACGCAGTATTTT. The chain carries TRBV27 and TRBJ2-3; D is ambiguous. V shed 2 bases and J shed 6 bases, with 12 bases lying between them. Germline lookup yields CDR1 MNHEY and CDR2 SMNVEV (reference sequence). This CDR3 spans 14 amino acids.

This clonotype came up many times. The gene calls are TRBV10-1 and TRBJ2-4; possibly TRBD2 for D (5 bases). Between the trimmed V and J ends, which lost 2 bases and 1 base, there was a span of 9 bases. CDR1 and CDR2 (germline): WNHNN, SYGVQD (reference sequence). CDR3 size: 15 residues. The CDR3 DNA sequence: TGCGCCAGCAGTGAGGTGAGCGGTGCCAAAAACATTCAGTACTTC. This encodes CASSEVSGAKNIQYF.

This clonotype came up many times. The V gene is TRBV7-2, the J gene TRBJ2-2, with 11 bases lining up with TRBD2. The CDR3 sequence is 16 residues long. V shed 2 bases and J 6 bases; nucleotides not matched to a gene: 5. Germline V lookup: CDR1 SGHTA, CDR2 FQGNSA. DNA for the CDR3: TGTGCCAGCAGCTTACTAGCGGGAGGAATGGCCGGGGAGCTGTTTTTT. It codes for CASSLLAGGMAGELFF.

At least ten counts were recorded for this clonotype. CDR3 residues: CASCWSGQPQETQYF. CDR3 nucleotide sequence: TGTGCCAGCTGTTGGTCGGGACAGCCACAAGAGACCCAGTACTTC. The chain recombines TRBV6-5 with TRBJ2-5, with TRBD1 identical over 7 bases. The germline gives CDR1 MNHEY, CDR2 SVGAGI. CDR3 size: 15 residues. The V and J ends lost 8 bases and 2 bases, in that order; junction bases with no gene match: 11.

The chain combines TRBV29-1 with TRBJ1-2, with D possibly matching TRBD1 (6 bases). This CDR3 region has 14 residues. Deletions cut 1 base from V and 4 bases from J, with 13 bases between. Germline CDR1 SQVTM, CDR2 ANQGSEA. The CDR3 DNA reads TGCAGCGTTGAAGCGGCAGGGGCGATCTATGGCTACACCTTC. Protein sequence: CSVEAAGAIYGYTF.

With regard to this clonotype: This may come from a read error, since a much larger clone is one base off. This chain uses TRBV7-2 with TRBJ2-7; D assignment may be TRBD1 or TRBD2 (6 bases each). The germline gives CDR1 SGHTA, CDR2 FQGNSA. The CDR3 is 15 amino acids. In DNA, the CDR3 is TGTGCCTGCAGCTTAGAATTGAGGGGGGCATACGAGCAGTACTTC. Translated, it gives CACSLELRGAYEQYF.

This clonotype was counted a few times. This chain connects TRBV6-1 to TRBJ1-2, with D unclear. Germline V gene lookup returns CDR1 MNHNS and CDR2 SASEGT. The V gene lost 5 bases and the J gene lost 8 bases, with 15 bases spanning the gap. This CDR3 spans 13 amino acids. The CDR3 loop is CASSHSSWFGYTF. CDR3 in DNA: TGTGCCAGCAGTCACTCCTCTTGGTTCGGCTACACCTTC.

On this clonotype itself: A much larger clonotype is one base distant, so this may be a read error. J is TRBJ1-1 and V is TRBV7-9, with 8 bases identical to TRBD1. Germline V gives CDR1 SEHNR, CDR2 FQNEAQ (reference sequence). This CDR3 region has 11 residues. The CDR3 DNA follows: TGTGCCCTTGACAGGGGTACTGAAGCTCTCTTT. It codes for CALDRGTEALF.

This clonotype was found many times. V and J are TRBV9 and TRBJ2-7; TRBD1 might be the D (6 bases). CDR1 is SGDLS, CDR2 YYNGEE, per germline. Deletions cut 2 bases from V and 5 bases from J, with 11 bases between. The CDR3 contains 13 residues. The DNA for the CDR3 is TGTGCCAGCAGCGTTAGTACAGGGAACGAGCAGTACTTC. This codes for CASSVSTGNEQYF.

This clonotype was counted a few times. A much larger clone differs by one base, so this may be a read error. The V gene is TRBV6-5, the J gene TRBJ2-7; possibly TRBD2 for D (5 bases). Looked up from germline, CDR1 is MNHEY and CDR2 is SVGAGI. Trimming stripped 6 bases from V and 2 bases from J, with 20 bases between. This CDR3 comprises 16 residues. The CDR3 DNA reads TGTGCCAGCAGCCCCCTCGGAGCGGATAGCCCCTACGAGCAGTACTTC. This sequence encodes CASSPLGADSPYEQYF.

This clonotype was counted at least ten times. This rearrangement joins TRBV9 to TRBJ1-5; 7 nucleotides line up with TRBD1. The CDR3 spans 15 residues. The trim removed 0 bases at V and 3 bases at J, leaving 3 bases unmatched. In germline, CDR1 is SGDLS, CDR2 YYNGEE. The CDR3 coding sequence is TGTGCCAGCAGCGTAGACGGACAGGACAATCAGCCCCAGCATTTT. Protein sequence: CASSVDGQDNQPQHF.

Remarks on this clonotype: One end of the junction varies from germline; a read error may be responsible. The chain is built from TRBV24-1 and TRBJ2-1; 16 bases map to TRBD2. This CDR3 is 14 amino acids long. Germline CDR1 reads KGHDR; CDR2 reads SFDVKD. CDR3 DNA: TGTGTCACCATTGGGACTAGCGGGAGGGTTGAGCAGTTCTTC. Amino acid sequence: CVTIGTSGRVEQFF.

This clonotype was observed a handful of times. A much larger clone differs from this one at a single base, so this may be a read error. V is TRBV12-3 or TRBV12-4 and J is TRBJ2-1; TRBD2 aligns across 11 bases. The V segment lost 3 bases and the J segment 9 bases; nucleotides outside the gene matches: 16. This CDR3 has 18 amino acids. CDR3 in amino acids: CASSFWSITDLAGGEQFF. The CDR3 DNA follows: TGTGCCAGCAGTTTCTGGTCAATCACGGATCTAGCGGGAGGTGAGCAGTTCTTC.

In its sample, this clonotype was seen many times. The chain recombines TRBV5-4 with TRBJ2-2, with 10 bases that match TRBD2. The CDR3 runs 16 residues. Unmatched junction bases numbered 0, after V lost 1 base and J lost 0 bases. Germline-derived CDR1 and CDR2 are SGHNT and YYREEE (reference sequence). The CDR3 spells CASSLTSGANTGELFF. CDR3 bases: TGTGCCAGCAGCTTGACTAGCGGGGCGAACACCGGGGAGCTGTTTTTT.

The CDR3 DNA reads TGTGCCAGCGAGGAGCAGGGGTTTGAGAGCAATCAGCCCCAGCATTTT. This encodes CASEEQGFESNQPQHF. The chain is built from TRBV6-1 and TRBJ1-5, with a possible D match to TRBD1 (6 bases). V lost 8 bases, J lost 1 base, and 18 bases lay in between. Germline V gives CDR1 MNHNS, CDR2 SASEGT. The CDR3 covers 16 residues.

The chain has TRBV19 and TRBJ1-5; D not resolved. Germline loops: CDR1 LNHDA, CDR2 SQIVND (reference sequence). Trimming stripped 3 bases from V and 7 bases from J, with 10 bases between. CDR3 length: 13 residues. CDR3: CASSIGPNQPQHF. The CDR3 DNA reads as TGTGCCAGTAGTATCGGGCCAAACCAGCCCCAGCATTTT.

There are a few counts of this clonotype. A much more abundant neighbour one base away suggests this may be a read error. This chain joins TRBV20-1 and TRBJ2-6; a weak D match, TRBD1 (7 bases). Germline lookup yields CDR1 DFQATT and CDR2 SNEGSKA (reference sequence). The CDR3 sequence is 16 residues long. The CDR3 region is CSARFQGGSAANVLTF. CDR3 in DNA: TGCAGTGCTAGGTTCCAGGGGGGCTCTGCGGCCAACGTCCTGACTTTC.

This clonotype was picked up a small number of times. The chain couples TRBV10-3 to TRBJ1-1, with D hard to call. With 0 bases removed from V and 1 base from J, the gap between germline ends came to 9 bases. The CDR3 is 15 residues long. Per the germline V gene, CDR1 is ENHRY and CDR2 is SYGVKD. CDR3 nucleotides: TGTGCCATCAGTGAGTCGGATCAGGAGAACACTGAAGCTTTCTTT. It translates to CAISESDQENTEAFF.

For this clonotype: This is likely a read error, given that the CDR3 carries no conserved phenylalanine or tryptophan at its end. This chain joins TRBV7-8 and TRBJ1-2; the match to TRBD1 covers 7 bases. J gave up 6 bases and V 4 bases, and 2 bases lay outside the gene matches. Germline V CDR1 and CDR2: SGHVS, FQNEAQ. CDR3 size: 12 residues. The CDR3 DNA reads as TGTGCCAGCAGCTATGACAGGGATGGCTACACCTCC. Residues: CASSYDRDGYTS.

Worth noting for this clonotype: This could be a read error, since a much larger clone is one nucleotide away. The chain combines TRBV11-2 with TRBJ2-7, with D possibly matching TRBD1 (6 bases). The CDR3 spans 14 residues. The germline V and J ends were trimmed by 8 bases and 6 bases, with 20 bases remaining between them. Germline lookup yields CDR1 SGHAT and CDR2 FQNNGV. The CDR3 bases are TGTGCCAGCGGCCCCCGGGCCAGAGGGGGCGAGCAGTACTTC. It translates to CASGPRARGGEQYF.

This clonotype appeared many times. The chain joins TRBV4-3 to TRBJ2-3; no clear D gene. CDR3 length: 15 amino acids. CDR1 and CDR2 (germline): LGHNA, YSLEER. The V gene lost 4 bases and the J gene lost 2 bases, with 13 bases spanning the gap. The CDR3 DNA follows: TGCGCCAGCAGCCTTTCCGGCCCCGTCACAGATACGCAGTATTTT. This translates into CASSLSGPVTDTQYF.

This clonotype was seen many times. V gene TRBV12-3 or TRBV12-4 combines with J gene TRBJ1-4; a weak D match, TRBD1 (6 bases). The CDR3 sequence is 14 residues long. Trimming removed 5 bases from V and 7 bases from J, with 14 bases in between. The CDR3 sequence is CASSLGQRVEKLFF. Here the CDR3 DNA reads TGTGCCAGCAGTCTCGGACAGAGGGTTGAAAAACTGTTTTTT.